Below are 13 T cell receptor beta chains sequenced from a single sample in a study of blood T cells in healthy people across ages. Primers used in a second PCR of about 7 to 12 cycles were a sample-barcoded 5' primer and a J-beta primer mix. MiXCR, applied by TCRdb to the 5' RACE reads, yields one record per CDR3 protein. The sample has 850,000 to 1,100,000 distinct CDR3 sequences; roughly two fifths are singletons. Sequencing was carried out using blood. Source of these receptors: a man between 18 and 35 years old in good health.

The chain recombines TRBV10-3 with TRBJ2-5, with D possibly being TRBD2 (5 bases). CDR3 length equals 13 residues. Germline V gives CDR1 ENHRY, CDR2 SYGVKD. V gave up 3 bases and J gave up 14 bases, with 19 bases separating them. CDR3 loop: CAISETTLGLVYF. For the CDR3, the DNA is TGTGCCATCAGTGAAACAACCCTCGGACTCGTCTACTTC.

The V call is TRBV27, the J call TRBJ1-6; unclear D gene. The CDR3 runs to 17 residues. Trimming cost V 6 bases and J 6 bases, with 21 bases left between them. In germline, CDR1 is MNHEY, CDR2 SMNVEV (reference sequence). CDR3 sequence: CASSKTPGSALNSPLHF. CDR3 in DNA: TGTGCCAGCAGCAAAACCCCGGGCAGCGCCCTTAATTCACCCCTCCACTTT.

The chain joins TRBV11-2 to TRBJ1-1; tentatively, D is TRBD1 (6 bases). The germline V gene has CDR1 SGHAT and CDR2 FQNNGV. The CDR3 contains 13 residues. Trimming stripped 5 bases from V and 5 bases from J, with 12 bases between. This chain's CDR3 is CASSPGVPTEAFF. For the CDR3, the DNA is TGTGCCAGCAGCCCAGGGGTTCCGACTGAAGCTTTCTTT.

J is TRBJ2-3 and V is TRBV27; unclear D gene. Germline V lookup: CDR1 MNHEY, CDR2 SMNVEV (reference sequence). V lost 8 bases and J lost 4, with 10 bases in between. The CDR3 length is 12 residues. The CDR3 spells CASPGDPDTQYF. In DNA, the CDR3 is TGTGCCAGCCCCGGTGACCCAGATACGCAGTATTTT.

The CDR3 nucleotides read TGCGCCAGCAGCCAAGATGCTCTCGCCAGTCAACAACCACCTAACTATGGCTACACCTTC. As protein: CASSQDALASQQPPNYGYTF. The chain employs TRBV4-3 and TRBJ1-2; no firm D call. This CDR3 is built from 20 residues. Trimming removed 0 bases from V and 0 bases from J, with 23 bases in between. Germline CDR1 is LGHNA and CDR2 is YSLEER.

The CDR3 DNA sequence: TGTGCCAGCAGTCCCGCTTCCGGGGACGAGCAGTACTTC. Translation: CASSPASGDEQYF. V gene TRBV28 combines with J gene TRBJ2-7; D is perhaps TRBD2 (5 bases). CDR1 and CDR2 from the germline V gene are MDHEN and SYDVKM. Trimming removed 5 bases at V and 5 bases at J, with 13 bases between. The CDR3 covers 13 residues.

The table lists this clonotype with a few counts. J is TRBJ2-3 and V is TRBV18, with 8 bases that match TRBD1. V lost 5 bases and J lost 1; bases outside the gene matches: 11. This CDR3 is built from 17 residues. CDR1 and CDR2 from the germline V gene are KGHSH and LQKENI. The CDR3 coding sequence is TGTGCCAGCTCATTCGGCCAGGGGGCGCGCGGCACAGATACGCAGTATTTT. It translates to CASSFGQGARGTDTQYF.

This clonotype was seen a few times. The rearrangement uses TRBV20-1 and TRBJ2-3; 15 nucleotides align to TRBD2. Germline V gene lookup returns CDR1 DFQATT and CDR2 SNEGSKA (reference sequence). The CDR3 loop spans 15 amino acids. Trimming cost V 5 bases and J 5 bases; bases outside gene matches: 5. For the CDR3, the DNA is TGCAGTGCTTCGGGACTAGCGGGGGGTGGAGATACGCAGTATTTT. It is translated as CSASGLAGGGDTQYF.

This clonotype was found once. J is TRBJ2-1 and V is TRBV12-3 or TRBV12-4; perhaps TRBD1 as D (6 bases). Trimming pared 6 bases from V and 4 bases from J, leaving 19 bases between. This CDR3 contains 16 residues. The CDR3 DNA is TGTGCCAGCAGGTTTTATGGGGCAGGGACATACAATGAGCAGTTCTTC. Amino acids: CASRFYGAGTYNEQFF.

The genes are TRBV15 and TRBJ1-6; D not certain. This CDR3 has 13 residues. The germline V gene encodes CDR1 LNHNV and CDR2 YYDKDF (reference sequence). V lost 4 bases and J 12 bases, leaving 13 bases between the germline ends. Here the CDR3 DNA reads TGTGCCACCAGCAACGACAATGGGTTACCCCTCCACTTT. Its translation is CATSNDNGLPLHF.

With respect to this clonotype: One base away lies a much larger clone, so this may be a sequencing read error. The chain has TRBV4-2 and TRBJ1-2, with D possibly TRBD1 on 5 matching bases. The germline V gene encodes CDR1 LGHNA and CDR2 YNFKEQ. CDR3 length: 11 amino acids. Trimming cost V 10 bases and J 5 bases, with 11 bases left between them. This CDR3 reads CAIRWGYGYTF. The CDR3 DNA is TGTGCCATCAGGTGGGGGTATGGCTACACCTTC.

A single count supports this clonotype. This may stem from a read error, because a much larger clone lies one nucleotide away. The genes are TRBV4-3 and TRBJ2-1; the D gene could be TRBD1 or TRBD2 (5 bases each). The CDR3 is 14 residues long. CDR1 and CDR2 from the germline V gene are LGHNA and YSLEER. This chain's CDR3 is CASNQDLGDNEQFF. CDR3 nucleotides: TGCGCCAGCAACCAAGATTTGGGGGACAATGAGCAGTTCTTC.

This clonotype came up a few times. V is TRBV6-2 or TRBV6-3 and J is TRBJ1-5; unclear D gene. The length of the CDR3 is 15 residues. Looked up from germline, CDR1 is MNHEY and CDR2 is SVGEGT. The germline V and J ends were trimmed by 7 bases and 3 bases, with 16 bases remaining between them. CDR3 DNA: TGTGCCAGCAAGAGGTTAGGGATTCCCAATCAGCCCCAGCATTTT. Its protein product is CASKRLGIPNQPQHF.